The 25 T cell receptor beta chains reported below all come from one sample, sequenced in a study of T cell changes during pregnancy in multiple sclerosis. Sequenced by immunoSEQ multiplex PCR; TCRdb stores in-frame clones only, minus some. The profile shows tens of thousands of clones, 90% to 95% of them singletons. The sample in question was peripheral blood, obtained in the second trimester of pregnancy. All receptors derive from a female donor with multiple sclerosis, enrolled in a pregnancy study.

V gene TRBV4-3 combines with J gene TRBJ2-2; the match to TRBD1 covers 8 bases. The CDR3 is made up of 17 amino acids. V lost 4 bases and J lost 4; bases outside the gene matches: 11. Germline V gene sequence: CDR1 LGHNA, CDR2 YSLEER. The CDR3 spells CASSRSGQGGPTGELFF. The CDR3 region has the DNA TGCGCCAGCAGCCGCTCCGGACAGGGTGGTCCCACCGGGGAGCTGTTTTTT.

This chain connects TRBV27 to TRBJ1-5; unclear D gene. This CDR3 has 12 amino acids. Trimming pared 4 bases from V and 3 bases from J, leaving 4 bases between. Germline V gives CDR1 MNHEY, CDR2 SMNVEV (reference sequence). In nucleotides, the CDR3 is TGTGCCAGCAGTTCCATCAATCAGCCCCAGCATTTT. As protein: CASSSINQPQHF.

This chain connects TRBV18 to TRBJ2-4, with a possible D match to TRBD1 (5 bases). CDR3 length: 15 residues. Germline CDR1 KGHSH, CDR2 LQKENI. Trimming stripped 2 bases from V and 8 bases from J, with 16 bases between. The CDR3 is CASSPESRQKDIQYF. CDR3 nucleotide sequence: TGTGCCAGCTCACCAGAGTCCCGACAGAAGGACATTCAGTACTTC.

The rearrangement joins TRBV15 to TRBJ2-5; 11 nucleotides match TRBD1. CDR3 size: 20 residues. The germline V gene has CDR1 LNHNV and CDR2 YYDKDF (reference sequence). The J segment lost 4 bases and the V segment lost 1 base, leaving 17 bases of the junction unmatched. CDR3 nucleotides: TGTGCCACCAGCAGAGGTAGGGGGACCTCTGGACAGGGGGCTACAGAGACCCAGTACTTC. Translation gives CATSRGRGTSGQGATETQYF. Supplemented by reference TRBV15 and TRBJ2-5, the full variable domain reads DAMVIQNPRYQVTQFGKPVTLSCSQTLNHNVMYWYQQKSSQAPKLLFHYYDKDFNNEADTPDNFQSRRPNTSFCFLDIRSPGLGDTAMYLCATSRGRGTSGQGATETQYFGPGTRLLVL.

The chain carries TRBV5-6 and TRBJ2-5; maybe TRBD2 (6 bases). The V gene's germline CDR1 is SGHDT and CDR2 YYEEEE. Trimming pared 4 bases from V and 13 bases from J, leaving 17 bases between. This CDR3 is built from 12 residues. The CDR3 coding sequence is TGTGCCAGCAGCCTCGGTGGGGGGTCGCCGTACTTC. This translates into CASSLGGGSPYF.

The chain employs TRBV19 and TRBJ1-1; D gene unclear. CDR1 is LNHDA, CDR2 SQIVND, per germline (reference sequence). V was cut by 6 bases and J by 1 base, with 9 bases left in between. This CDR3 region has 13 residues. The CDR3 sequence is CASRASGNTEAFF. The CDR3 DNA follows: TGTGCCAGTAGGGCATCGGGGAACACTGAAGCTTTCTTT.

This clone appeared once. The CDR3: CAWTDWNYGYTF. The DNA of the CDR3 is TGTGCCTGGACGGACTGGAACTATGGCTACACCTTC. The V gene is TRBV30, the J gene TRBJ1-2; no clear D gene. CDR1 GTSNPN and CDR2 SVGIG come from the germline V gene (reference sequence). Trimming stripped 4 bases from V and 2 bases from J, with 8 bases between. This CDR3 is built from 12 residues.

CDR3 in DNA: TGTGCCAGCAGCTCCTACAGGGTCGATGAGCAGTTCTTC. It codes for CASSSYRVDEQFF. The gene calls are TRBV7-2 and TRBJ2-1, with a tentative D call TRBD1 (6 bases). The CDR3 runs to 13 residues. From germline, CDR1 is SGHTA and CDR2 FQGNSA. Trimming left V 4 bases short and J 8 bases short, with 12 bases between.

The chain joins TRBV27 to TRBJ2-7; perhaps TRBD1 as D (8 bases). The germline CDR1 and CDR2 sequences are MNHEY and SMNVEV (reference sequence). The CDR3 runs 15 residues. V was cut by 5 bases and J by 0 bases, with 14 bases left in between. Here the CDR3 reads CASSTGGGFSYEQYF. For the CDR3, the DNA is TGTGCCAGCAGTACAGGGGGGGGCTTCTCCTACGAGCAGTACTTC.

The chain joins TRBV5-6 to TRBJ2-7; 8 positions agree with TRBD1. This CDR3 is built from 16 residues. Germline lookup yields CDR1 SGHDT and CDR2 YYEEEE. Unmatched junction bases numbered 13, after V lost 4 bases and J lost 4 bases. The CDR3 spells CASSHLQGALGYEQYF. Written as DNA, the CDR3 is TGTGCCAGCAGCCATCTTCAGGGGGCCCTCGGGTACGAGCAGTACTTC.

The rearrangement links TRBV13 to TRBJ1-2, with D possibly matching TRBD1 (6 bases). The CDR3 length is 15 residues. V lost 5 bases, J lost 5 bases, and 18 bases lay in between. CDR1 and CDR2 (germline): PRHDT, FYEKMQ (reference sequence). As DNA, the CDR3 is TGTGCCAGCAGCCCCGGTTACAGGGTGGGGTATGGCTACACCTTC. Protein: CASSPGYRVGYGYTF.

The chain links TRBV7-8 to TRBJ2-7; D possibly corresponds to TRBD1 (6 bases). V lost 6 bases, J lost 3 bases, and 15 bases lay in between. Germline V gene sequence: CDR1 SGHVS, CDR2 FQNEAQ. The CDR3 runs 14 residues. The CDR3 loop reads CASSQTGTNYEQYF. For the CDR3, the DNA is TGTGCCAGCAGTCAAACAGGGACGAACTACGAGCAGTACTTC.

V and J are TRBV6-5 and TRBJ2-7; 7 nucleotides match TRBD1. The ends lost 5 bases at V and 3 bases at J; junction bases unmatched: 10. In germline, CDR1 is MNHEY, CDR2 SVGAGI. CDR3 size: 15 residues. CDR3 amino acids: CASSHPGQHLYEQYF. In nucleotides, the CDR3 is TGTGCCAGCAGTCACCCGGGACAGCACCTCTACGAGCAGTACTTC.

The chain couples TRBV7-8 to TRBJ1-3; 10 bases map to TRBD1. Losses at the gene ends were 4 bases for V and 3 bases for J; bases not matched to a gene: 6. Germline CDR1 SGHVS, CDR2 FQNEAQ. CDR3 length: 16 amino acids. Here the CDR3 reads CASSYPGQGVGNTIYF. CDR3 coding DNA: TGTGCCAGCAGCTACCCCGGACAGGGGGTTGGAAACACCATATATTTT.

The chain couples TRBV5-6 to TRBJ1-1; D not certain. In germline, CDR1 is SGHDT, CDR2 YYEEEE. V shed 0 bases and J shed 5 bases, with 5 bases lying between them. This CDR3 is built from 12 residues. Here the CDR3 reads CASSLARTEAFF. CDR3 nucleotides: TGTGCCAGCAGCTTGGCGAGGACTGAAGCTTTCTTT.

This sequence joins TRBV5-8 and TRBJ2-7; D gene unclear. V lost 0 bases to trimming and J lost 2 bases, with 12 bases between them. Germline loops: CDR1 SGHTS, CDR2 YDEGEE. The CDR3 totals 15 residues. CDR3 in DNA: TGTGCCAGCAGCTTGGACTATCCTTCCGCCTACGAGCAGTACTTC. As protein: CASSLDYPSAYEQYF.

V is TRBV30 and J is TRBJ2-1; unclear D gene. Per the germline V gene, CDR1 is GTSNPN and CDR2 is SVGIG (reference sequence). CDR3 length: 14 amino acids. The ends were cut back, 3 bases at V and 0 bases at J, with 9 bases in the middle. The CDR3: CAWRNTRSYNEQFF. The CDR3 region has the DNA TGTGCCTGGAGAAACACCCGCTCCTACAATGAGCAGTTCTTC.

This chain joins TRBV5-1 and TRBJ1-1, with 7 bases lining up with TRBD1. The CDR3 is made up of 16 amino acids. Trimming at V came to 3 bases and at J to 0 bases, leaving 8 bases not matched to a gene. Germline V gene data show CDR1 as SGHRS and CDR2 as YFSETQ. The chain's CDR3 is CASSSGTDIMNTEAFF. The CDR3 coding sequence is TGCGCCAGCAGCTCGGGGACAGATATAATGAACACTGAAGCTTTCTTT.

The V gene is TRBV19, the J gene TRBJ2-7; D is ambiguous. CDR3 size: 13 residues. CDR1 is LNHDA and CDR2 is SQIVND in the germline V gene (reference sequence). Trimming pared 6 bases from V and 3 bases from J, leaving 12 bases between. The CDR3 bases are TGTGCCAGTAGCTTCGGGTTTGGCTACGAGCAGTACTTC. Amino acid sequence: CASSFGFGYEQYF.

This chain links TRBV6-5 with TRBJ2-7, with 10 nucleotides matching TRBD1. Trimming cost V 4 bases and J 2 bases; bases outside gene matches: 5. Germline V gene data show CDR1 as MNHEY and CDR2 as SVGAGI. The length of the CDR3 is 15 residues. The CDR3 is CASSWDRGGTYEQYF. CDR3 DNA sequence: TGTGCCAGCAGTTGGGACAGGGGAGGGACCTACGAGCAGTACTTC.

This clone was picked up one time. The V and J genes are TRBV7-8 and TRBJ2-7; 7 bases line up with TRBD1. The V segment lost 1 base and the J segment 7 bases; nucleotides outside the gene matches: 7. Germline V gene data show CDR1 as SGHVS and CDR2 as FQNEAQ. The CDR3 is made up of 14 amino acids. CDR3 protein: CASSLGQGSGEQYF. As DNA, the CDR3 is TGTGCCAGCAGCTTAGGACAGGGTTCGGGGGAGCAGTACTTC.

For the CDR3, the DNA is TGTGCCAGCAGTATCGGGACAGGGGGCTACGAGCAGTACTTC. Protein sequence: CASSIGTGGYEQYF. The rearrangement joins TRBV27 to TRBJ2-7, with 11 positions matching TRBD1. The CDR3 has 14 residues. CDR1 and CDR2 (germline): MNHEY, SMNVEV (reference sequence). With 5 bases clipped from V and 3 bases from J, the junction kept 3 bases outside the gene matches.

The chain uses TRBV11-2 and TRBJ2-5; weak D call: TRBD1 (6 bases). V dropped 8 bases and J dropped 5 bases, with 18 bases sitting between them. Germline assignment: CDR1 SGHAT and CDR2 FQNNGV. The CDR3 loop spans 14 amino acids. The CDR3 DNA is TGTGCCAGCGCGAACACAGGGTGGAGGGAGACCCAGTACTTC. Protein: CASANTGWRETQYF.

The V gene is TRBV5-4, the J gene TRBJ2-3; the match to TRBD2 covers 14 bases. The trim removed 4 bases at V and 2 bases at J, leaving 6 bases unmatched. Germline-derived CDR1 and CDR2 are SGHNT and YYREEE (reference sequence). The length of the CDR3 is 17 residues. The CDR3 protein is CASSPGTSGRATDTQYF. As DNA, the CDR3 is TGTGCCAGCAGCCCCGGGACTAGCGGGAGAGCCACAGATACGCAGTATTTT.

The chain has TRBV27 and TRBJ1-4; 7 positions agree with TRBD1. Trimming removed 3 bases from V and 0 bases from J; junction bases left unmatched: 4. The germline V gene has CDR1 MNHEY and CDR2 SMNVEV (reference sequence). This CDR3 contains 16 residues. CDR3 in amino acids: CASSFSGGSTNEKLFF. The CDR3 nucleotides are TGTGCCAGCAGTTTCTCAGGGGGGTCAACTAATGAAAAACTGTTTTTT.